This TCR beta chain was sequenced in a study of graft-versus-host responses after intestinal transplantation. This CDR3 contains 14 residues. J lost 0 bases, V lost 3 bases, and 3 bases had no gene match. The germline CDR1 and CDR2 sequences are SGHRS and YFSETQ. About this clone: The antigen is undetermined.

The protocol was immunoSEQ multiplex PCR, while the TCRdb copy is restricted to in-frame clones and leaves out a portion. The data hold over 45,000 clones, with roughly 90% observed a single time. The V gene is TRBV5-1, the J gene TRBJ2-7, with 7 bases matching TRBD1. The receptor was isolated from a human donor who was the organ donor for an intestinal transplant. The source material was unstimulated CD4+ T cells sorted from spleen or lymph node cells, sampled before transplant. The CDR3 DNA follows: TGCGCCAGCAGCTGGGACAGTAGCTCCTACGAGCAGTACTTC. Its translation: CASSWDSSSYEQYF.